A selection of T cell receptor beta chains follows, all from one sample in a study of sequential checkpoint blockade in melanoma. The assay was immunoSEQ multiplex PCR, and TCRdb's table has in-frame clones only and misses some. Of 20,000 to 25,000 clones in the sample, around 80% were seen once. This material consisted of CD8+ T cells sorted from blood (inferred from file names), taken from a patient given nivolumab and ipilimumab in sequence. These receptors were taken from a human donor with melanoma. Both conserved end residues are part of each CDR3. D genes are given only for firm matches. Size is stated for part of the rows, as once, few or many counts, or as a class when the clone is expanded.

NA	NA	13	TRBJ2-7	TRBV27	CASSLSSTYEQYF	TGTGCCAGCAGTTTATCCAGTACCTACGAGCAGTACTTC
NA	NA	15	TRBJ2-7	TRBV11-2	CASSLGPGQLTEQYF	TGTGCCAGCAGCTTAGGTCCGGGACAACTTACGGAGCAGTACTTC
TRBD1	once	15	TRBJ1-4	TRBV28	CASSSRGRANEKLFF	TGTGCCAGCAGTTCCAGGGGGCGGGCTAATGAAAAACTGTTTTTT
TRBD1	NA	14	TRBJ1-2	TRBV11-1	CASSFGTGEDGYTF	TGTGCCAGCAGCTTTGGGACAGGGGAGGATGGCTACACCTTC
NA	once	11	TRBJ1-1	TRBV2	CASRQASEAFF	TGTGCCAGCAGACAGGCCTCTGAAGCTTTCTTT
TRBD1	NA	15	TRBJ1-2	TRBV28	CASTPGQGLSYGYTF	TGTGCCAGCACCCCGGGACAGGGGTTATCCTATGGCTACACCTTC
NA	NA	14	TRBJ2-1	TRBV18	CASSSSSSYNEQFF	TGTGCCAGCTCCTCATCGAGCTCCTACAATGAGCAGTTCTTC
NA	NA	15	TRBJ1-4	TRBV18	CASSPRGKSNEKLFF	TGTGCCAGCTCACCTCGCGGCAAATCTAATGAAAAACTGTTTTTT
TRBD1	NA	15	TRBJ2-7	TRBV6-6	CASVPHRTGPYEQYF	TGTGCCAGCGTTCCTCATAGGACAGGTCCCTACGAGCAGTACTTC
TRBD1	NA	15	TRBJ2-1	TRBV2	CASSVPGQRANEQFF	TGTGCCAGCAGTGTTCCGGGACAGCGTGCTAATGAGCAGTTCTTC
TRBD1	NA	14	TRBJ2-4	TRBV18	CASSPGQGFGIQYF	TGTGCCAGCTCACCGGGACAGGGATTTGGCATTCAGTACTTC
TRBD1	once	15	TRBJ1-4	TRBV30	CAWSREGGAGEKLFF	TGTGCCTGGAGTCGGGAAGGGGGCGCAGGGGAAAAACTGTTTTTT
TRBD1	NA	16	TRBJ2-2	TRBV5-6	CASSYRGLANTGELFF	TGTGCCAGCAGCTACAGGGGGCTAGCGAACACCGGGGAGCTGTTTTTT
TRBD1	NA	18	TRBJ2-5	TRBV7-2	CASSIGPTGDIGQETQYF	TGTGCCAGCAGCATAGGTCCAACAGGGGACATCGGCCAAGAGACCCAGTACTTC
NA	NA	16	TRBJ1-5	TRBV9	CASSIRPGEGNQPQHF	TGTGCCAGCAGCATTAGACCGGGGGAGGGCAATCAGCCCCAGCATTTT
NA	NA	12	TRBJ2-2	TRBV28	CASSPSTGELFF	TGTGCCAGCAGCCCCAGCACCGGGGAGCTGTTTTTT
TRBD1	NA	16	TRBJ1-2	TRBV19	CASSRSAGQSPFGYTF	TGTGCCAGTAGTCGAAGCGCGGGACAGTCTCCTTTTGGCTACACCTTC
TRBD2	NA	12	TRBJ2-1	TRBV30	CAWGTSGNEQFF	TGTGCCTGGGGGACTAGCGGCAATGAGCAGTTCTTC
NA	NA	15	TRBJ2-1	TRBV15	CATSRGQTAYNEQFF	TGTGCCACCAGCAGAGGACAGACGGCCTACAATGAGCAGTTCTTC
NA	NA	11	TRBJ2-7	TRBV20-1	CSAAQTYEQYF	TGCAGTGCTGCCCAGACCTACGAGCAGTACTTC
NA	few	14	TRBJ1-1	TRBV28	CASSFTRDFTEAFF	TGTGCCAGCAGTTTCACCAGGGACTTCACTGAAGCTTTCTTT
TRBD1	NA	15	TRBJ2-4	TRBV30	CAWRGTVLAKNIQYF	TGTGCCTGGAGAGGGACAGTCCTAGCCAAAAACATTCAGTACTTC
TRBD1	once	15	TRBJ2-7	TRBV27	CASSPTGGLSYEQYF	TGTGCCAGCAGTCCGACAGGGGGCCTCTCCTACGAGCAGTACTTC
NA	NA	14	TRBJ1-4	TRBV6-1	CASSVLPGGEKLFF	TGTGCCAGCAGTGTGCTCCCCGGGGGTGAAAAACTGTTTTTT
NA	NA	15	TRBJ1-5	TRBV6-6	CATSYNPYSNQPQHF	TGTGCCACCAGTTATAACCCCTATAGCAATCAGCCCCAGCATTTT
TRBD2	NA	14	TRBJ2-7	TRBV28	CASSGRDRPYEQYF	TGTGCCAGCAGCGGGAGGGACCGACCCTACGAGCAGTACTTC
NA	NA	13	TRBJ1-2	TRBV6-1	CASSENGDYGYTF	TGTGCCAGCAGTGAAAACGGTGACTATGGCTACACCTTC
NA	NA	18	TRBJ2-2	TRBV21-1	CASSSDRVVGPNTGELFF	TGTGCCAGCAGCAGTGACAGGGTGGTGGGACCTAACACCGGGGAGCTGTTTTTT
NA	NA	18	TRBJ2-3	TRBV19	CASTRLAPGVSGTDTQYF	TGTGCCAGTACCCGTTTAGCGCCAGGAGTTTCGGGCACAGATACGCAGTATTTT
TRBD2	NA	15	TRBJ2-3	TRBV27	CASSVLAGVLDTQYF	TGTGCCAGCAGCGTGTTAGCGGGAGTTCTAGATACGCAGTATTTT
TRBD1	NA	17	TRBJ1-5	TRBV19	CASSIRWAGGSNQPQHF	TGTGCCAGTAGTATTCGATGGGCAGGGGGAAGCAATCAGCCCCAGCATTTT
NA	NA	13	TRBJ2-3	TRBV6-5	CASTSVSTDTQYF	TGTGCCAGCACCAGCGTGAGCACAGATACGCAGTATTTT
TRBD1	NA	18	TRBJ1-4	TRBV5-1	CASSPLEETGGKIEKLFF	TGCGCCAGCAGCCCATTGGAGGAAACAGGGGGCAAGATTGAAAAACTGTTTTTT
TRBD1	NA	12	TRBJ1-1	TRBV7-2	CASSSRQGVAFF	TGTGCCAGCAGCTCCCGACAGGGGGTAGCTTTCTTT
NA	once	10	TRBJ1-2	TRBV28	CASSRYGYTF	TGTGCCAGCAGCCGGTATGGCTACACCTTC
NA	NA	15	TRBJ2-1	TRBV19	CASSIRGATYNEQFF	TGTGCCAGTAGTATCCGCGGGGCCACCTACAATGAGCAGTTCTTC
NA	NA	15	TRBJ2-5	TRBV27	CASRGDSGRVETQYF	TGTGCCAGCAGGGGGGACTCAGGACGGGTAGAGACCCAGTACTTC
TRBD2	NA	16	TRBJ2-7	TRBV7-9	CASSLGRTSGKYEQYF	TGTGCCAGCAGCTTAGGAAGGACTAGCGGGAAGTACGAGCAGTACTTC
NA	few	13	TRBJ2-7	TRBV5-1	CASSYTVTYEQYF	TGCGCCAGCAGCTATACAGTTACCTACGAGCAGTACTTC